This T cell receptor beta chain was identified during a study of T cell responses to AZD1222 COVID-19 vaccine. Overall study: Recipients boosted at about 4 weeks or about 12 weeks are pooled. Study findings and constraints: Repertoires were collected only later (after the peak T cell response had occurred).

This CDR3 contains 16 residues. Germline V gene sequence: CDR1 MGHRA, CDR2 YSYEKL. V lost 4 bases, J lost 6 bases, and 18 bases lay in between. Only in-frame clones appear in the TCRdb table, and some are missing; sequencing was by immunoSEQ multiplex PCR. The table includes 150,000 or so clones, approximately 90% detected once. Note on this clone: The antigen is not known.

Sequencing was performed on peripheral blood, taken on day 0 of AZD1222 vaccination. This clonotype was obtained from an adult in good health. The chain joins TRBV4-1 to TRBJ1-4; TRBD1 might be the D (6 bases). In nucleotides, the CDR3 is TGCGCCAGCAGCCTTGGGTGGGGGGCGAGAGATGAAAAACTGTTTTTT. Amino acid sequence: CASSLGWGARDEKLFF.